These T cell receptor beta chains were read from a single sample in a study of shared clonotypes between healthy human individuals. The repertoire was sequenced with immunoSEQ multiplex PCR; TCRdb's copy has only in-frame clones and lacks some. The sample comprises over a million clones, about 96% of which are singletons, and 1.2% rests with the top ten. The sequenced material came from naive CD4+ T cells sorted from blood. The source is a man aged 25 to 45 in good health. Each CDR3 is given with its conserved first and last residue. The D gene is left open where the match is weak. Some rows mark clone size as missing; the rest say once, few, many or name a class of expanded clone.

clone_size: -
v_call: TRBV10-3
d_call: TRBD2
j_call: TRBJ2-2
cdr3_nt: TGTGCCATCAGTGGGCTAGCGGGAGAAACCGGGGAGCTGTTTTTT
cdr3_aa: CAISGLAGETGELFF

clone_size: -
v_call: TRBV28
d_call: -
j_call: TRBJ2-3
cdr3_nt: TGTGCCAGCACCCCCCGGGACCGTAGCACAGATACGCAGTATTTT
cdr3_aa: CASTPRDRSTDTQYF

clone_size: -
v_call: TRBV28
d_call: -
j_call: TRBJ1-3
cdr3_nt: TGTGCCAGCAGTTTATCCCGATTATCTAACACCATATATTTT
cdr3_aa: CASSLSRLSNTIYF

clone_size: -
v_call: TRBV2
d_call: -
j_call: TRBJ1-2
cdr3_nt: TGTGCCAGCAGTGAGTTTGGAGGGAGACAATATGGCTACACCTTC
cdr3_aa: CASSEFGGRQYGYTF

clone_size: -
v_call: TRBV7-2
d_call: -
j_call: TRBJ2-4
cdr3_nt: TGTGCCAGCAGCTTTTCGAGCGAATCAACCAAAAACATTCAGTACTTC
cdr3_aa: CASSFSSESTKNIQYF

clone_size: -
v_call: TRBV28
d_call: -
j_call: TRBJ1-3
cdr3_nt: TGTGCCAGCTATTTCCGGGGTGGAAACACCATATATTTT
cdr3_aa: CASYFRGGNTIYF

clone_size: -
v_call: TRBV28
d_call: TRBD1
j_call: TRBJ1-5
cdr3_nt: TGTGCCAGCAGTTCCGGGGACAGGCGGGGTCAGCCCCAGCATTTT
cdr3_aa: CASSSGDRRGQPQHF

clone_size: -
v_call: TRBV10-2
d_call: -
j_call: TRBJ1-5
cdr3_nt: TGCGCCAGCAGTGACCTGGGGCAACGTCAGCCCCAGCATTTT
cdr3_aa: CASSDLGQRQPQHF

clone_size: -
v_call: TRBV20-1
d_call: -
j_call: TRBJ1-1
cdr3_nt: TGCAGTGCTAGGGGAGTCACTGAAGCTTTCTTT
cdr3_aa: CSARGVTEAFF

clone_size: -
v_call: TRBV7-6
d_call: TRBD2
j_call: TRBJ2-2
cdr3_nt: TGTGCCAGCAGCCAACAACTAAAAGCGGGAGGGCCAAACACCGGGGAGCTGTTTTTT
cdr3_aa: CASSQQLKAGGPNTGELFF

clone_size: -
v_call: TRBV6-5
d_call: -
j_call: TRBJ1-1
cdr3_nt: TGTGCCAGCAGTTACGACAGCTTGAACACTGAAGCTTTCTTT
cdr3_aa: CASSYDSLNTEAFF

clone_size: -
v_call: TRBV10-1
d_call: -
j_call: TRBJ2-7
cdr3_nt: TGCGCCAGCAGTTTAGAGGGTTCGAACGAGCAGTACTTC
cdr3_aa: CASSLEGSNEQYF

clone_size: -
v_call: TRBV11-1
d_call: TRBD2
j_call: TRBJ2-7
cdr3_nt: TGTGCCAGCAAAGGACTAGCGGGAAGGGAGCAGTACTTC
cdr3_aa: CASKGLAGREQYF

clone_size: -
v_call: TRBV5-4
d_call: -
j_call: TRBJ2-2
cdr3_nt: TGTGCCAGCAGCTTGGGGGGGACGTCGACCGGGGAGCTGTTTTTT
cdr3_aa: CASSLGGTSTGELFF

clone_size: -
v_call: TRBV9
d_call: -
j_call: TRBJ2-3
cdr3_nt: TGTGCCAGCAGCGAGGGTTGGGGGCCCACAGATACGCAGTATTTT
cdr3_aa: CASSEGWGPTDTQYF

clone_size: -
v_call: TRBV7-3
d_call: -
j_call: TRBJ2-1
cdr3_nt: TGTGCCAGCAGCTTAACCGAATACAATGAGCAGTTCTTC
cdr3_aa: CASSLTEYNEQFF

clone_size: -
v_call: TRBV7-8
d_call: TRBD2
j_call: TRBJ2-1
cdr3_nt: TGTGCCAGCAGCTCCTTGAGGGATACGGGAGGGTTCTACAATGAGCAGTTCTTC
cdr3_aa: CASSSLRDTGGFYNEQFF

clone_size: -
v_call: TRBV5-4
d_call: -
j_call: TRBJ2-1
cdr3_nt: TGTGCCAGCAGGAGTGTGGGGAAACCCCCCTTCTTC
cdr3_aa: CASRSVGKPPFF

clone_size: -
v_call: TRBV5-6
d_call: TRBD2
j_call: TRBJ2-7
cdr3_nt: TGTGCCAGCAGCTCGAGACTAGCGGGAGGTCTCTCCTACGAGCAGTACTTC
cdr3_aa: CASSSRLAGGLSYEQYF

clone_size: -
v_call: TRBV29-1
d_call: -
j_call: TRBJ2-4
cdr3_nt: TGCAGCGTCAGGCTAGCGCCAGCCAAAAACATTCAGTACTTC
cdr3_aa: CSVRLAPAKNIQYF

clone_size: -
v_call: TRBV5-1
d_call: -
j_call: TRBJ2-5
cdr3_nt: TGCGCCAGCAGCTTGGAGGCGGGTAGGGAGACCCAGTACTTC
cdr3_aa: CASSLEAGRETQYF

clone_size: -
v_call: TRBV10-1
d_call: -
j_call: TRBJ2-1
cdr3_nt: TGCGCCAGCAGTGATCAGGCTGGCCAGGGAAAATACAATGAGCAGTTCTTC
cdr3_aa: CASSDQAGQGKYNEQFF

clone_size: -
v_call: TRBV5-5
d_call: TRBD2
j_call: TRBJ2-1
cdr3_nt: TGTGCCAGCAGCCCGGGACTAGCGGGAGGGCCGGGCTCCTACAATGAGCAGTTCTTC
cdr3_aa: CASSPGLAGGPGSYNEQFF

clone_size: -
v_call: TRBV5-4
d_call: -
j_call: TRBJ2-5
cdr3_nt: TGTGCCAGCAGCTTGGTCGGCAGGGTATCGGCAGAGACCCAGTACTTC
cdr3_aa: CASSLVGRVSAETQYF

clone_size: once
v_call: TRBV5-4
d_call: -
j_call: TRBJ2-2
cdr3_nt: TGTGCCAGCAGCCACACACGGCCCGGGGAGCTGTTTTTT
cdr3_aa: CASSHTRPGELFF

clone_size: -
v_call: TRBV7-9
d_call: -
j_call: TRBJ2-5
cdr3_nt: TGTGCCAGCAGCCCGGGCATTGAAGAGACCCAGTACTTC
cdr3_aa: CASSPGIEETQYF

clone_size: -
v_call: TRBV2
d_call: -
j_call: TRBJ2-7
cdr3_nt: TGTGCCAGCAGTGAAGGACAGAATTCCAACGAGCAGTACTTC
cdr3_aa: CASSEGQNSNEQYF

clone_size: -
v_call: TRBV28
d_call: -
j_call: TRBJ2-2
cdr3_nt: TGTGCCAGCGTTCGCCCCTCCAGGAACACCGGGGAGCTGTTTTTT
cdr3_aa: CASVRPSRNTGELFF

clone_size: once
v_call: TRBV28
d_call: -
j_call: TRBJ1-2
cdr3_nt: TGTGCCAGCAGTTTATTGGGGCTGGGCTACACCTTC
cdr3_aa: CASSLLGLGYTF

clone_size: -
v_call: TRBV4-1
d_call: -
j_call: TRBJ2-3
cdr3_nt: TGCGCCAGCAGCCTCACAGATACGCAGTATTTT
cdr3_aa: CASSLTDTQYF

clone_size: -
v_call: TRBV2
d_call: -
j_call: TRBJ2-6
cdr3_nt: TGTGCCAGCAGTGAGACTGGAAACTCTGGGGCCAACGTCCTGACTTTC
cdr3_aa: CASSETGNSGANVLTF

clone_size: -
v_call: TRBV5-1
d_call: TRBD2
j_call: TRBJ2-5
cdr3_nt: TGCGCCAGCAGCCGAAGCCCGGGACTAGCGGGAGTCCGCCAAGAGACCCAGTACTTC
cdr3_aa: CASSRSPGLAGVRQETQYF

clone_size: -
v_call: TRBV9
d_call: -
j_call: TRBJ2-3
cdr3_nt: TGTGCCAGCACCATGGGAAGCACAGATACGCAGTATTTT
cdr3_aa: CASTMGSTDTQYF

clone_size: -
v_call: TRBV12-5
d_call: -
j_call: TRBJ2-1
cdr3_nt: TGTGCTAGTCGTGACAGCAGGGCAGAGCAGTTCTTC
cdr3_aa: CASRDSRAEQFF

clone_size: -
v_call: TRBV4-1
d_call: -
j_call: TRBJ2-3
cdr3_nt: TGCGCCAGCAGCCAAGATCCCGGCGGGTGGAGCACAGATACGCAGTATTTT
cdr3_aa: CASSQDPGGWSTDTQYF

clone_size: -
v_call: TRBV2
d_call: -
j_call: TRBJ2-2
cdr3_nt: TGTGCCAGCAGGGCAGAGCCGACCGGGGAGCTGTTTTTT
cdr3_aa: CASRAEPTGELFF

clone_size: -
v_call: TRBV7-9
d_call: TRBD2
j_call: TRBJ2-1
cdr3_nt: TGTGCCAGCAGCTTTAGACTAGCGGTTTACAATGAGCAGTTCTTC
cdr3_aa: CASSFRLAVYNEQFF

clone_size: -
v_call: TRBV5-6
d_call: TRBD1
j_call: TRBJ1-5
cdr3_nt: TGTGCCAGCAGCTTGTTAGGGGGCCAGGATCAGCCCCAGCATTTT
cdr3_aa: CASSLLGGQDQPQHF

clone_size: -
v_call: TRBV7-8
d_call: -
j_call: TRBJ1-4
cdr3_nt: TGTGCCAGCGGCCTAGGTGGACGCTATAATGAAAAACTGTTTTTT
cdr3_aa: CASGLGGRYNEKLFF

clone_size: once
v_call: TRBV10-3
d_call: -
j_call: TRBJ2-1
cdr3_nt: TGTGCCATCAGTGTGCAGGGGGGAGACAATGAGCAGTTCTTC
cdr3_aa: CAISVQGGDNEQFF

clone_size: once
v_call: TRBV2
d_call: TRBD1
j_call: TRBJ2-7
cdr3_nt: TGTGCCGGTTGGACAGGCATGTCCTACGAGCAGTACTTC
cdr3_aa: CAGWTGMSYEQYF

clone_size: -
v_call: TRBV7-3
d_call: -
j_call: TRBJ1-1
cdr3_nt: TGTGCCAGCAGCTTAAGACCGGACTCCCGGGAAGCTTTCTTT
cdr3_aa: CASSLRPDSREAFF